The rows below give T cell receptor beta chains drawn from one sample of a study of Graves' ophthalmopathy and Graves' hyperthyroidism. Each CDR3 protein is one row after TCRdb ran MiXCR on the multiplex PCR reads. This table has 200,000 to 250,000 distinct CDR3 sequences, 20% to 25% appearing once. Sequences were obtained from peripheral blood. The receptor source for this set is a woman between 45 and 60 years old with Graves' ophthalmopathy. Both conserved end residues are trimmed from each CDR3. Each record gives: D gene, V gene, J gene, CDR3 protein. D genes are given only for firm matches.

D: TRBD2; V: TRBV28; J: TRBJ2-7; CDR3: ATLIYGGLAGGSVYEQY
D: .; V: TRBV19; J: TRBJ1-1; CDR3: ASSDSEWNTEAF
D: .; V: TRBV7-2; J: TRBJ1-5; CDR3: ASSLNRSPQPQH
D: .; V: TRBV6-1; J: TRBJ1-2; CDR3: ASRSGSAIYGYT
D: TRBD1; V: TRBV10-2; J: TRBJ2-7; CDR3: ASSWQGDEQY
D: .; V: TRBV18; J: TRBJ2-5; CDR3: ASSAGHSQETQY
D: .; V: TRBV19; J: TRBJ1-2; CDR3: ASSIVGQPYGYT
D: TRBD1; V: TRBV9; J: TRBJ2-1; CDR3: ASSVVGQNYNEQF
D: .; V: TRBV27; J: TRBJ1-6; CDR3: ASSLRGDSPLH
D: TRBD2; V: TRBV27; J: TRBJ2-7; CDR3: ASSLTTSGSYEQY
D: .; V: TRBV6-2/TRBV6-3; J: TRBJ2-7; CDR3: ASSYSSSYEQY
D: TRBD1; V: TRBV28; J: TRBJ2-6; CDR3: ASSKTGSGANVLT
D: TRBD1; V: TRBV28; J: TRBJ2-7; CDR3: ASSPLGQASYEQY
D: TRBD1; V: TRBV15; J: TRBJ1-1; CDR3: ATRGTGFTEAF
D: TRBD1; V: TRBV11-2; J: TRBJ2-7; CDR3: ASSLDQGAVYEQY
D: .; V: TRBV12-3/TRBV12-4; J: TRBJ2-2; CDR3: ASSRQSDPKLLF
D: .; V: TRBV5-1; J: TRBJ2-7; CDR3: ASSLGDTAYEQY
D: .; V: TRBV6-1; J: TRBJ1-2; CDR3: TSSEEWDGIGYT
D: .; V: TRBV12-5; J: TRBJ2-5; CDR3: ASGPDYGYQETQY
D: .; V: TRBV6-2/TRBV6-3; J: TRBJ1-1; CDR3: ASKEQVNTEAF
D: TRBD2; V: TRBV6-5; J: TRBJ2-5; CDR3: ASSTKRGTETQY
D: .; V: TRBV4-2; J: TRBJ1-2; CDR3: ASSQDIVNYGYT
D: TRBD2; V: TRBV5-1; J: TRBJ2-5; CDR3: ASSLETSGVQETQY
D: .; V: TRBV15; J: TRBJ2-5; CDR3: ATSRDWTLLTRETQY
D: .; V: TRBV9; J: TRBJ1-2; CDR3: ASRRGEMGGYT
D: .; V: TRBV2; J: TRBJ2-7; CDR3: ASQGLDYEQY
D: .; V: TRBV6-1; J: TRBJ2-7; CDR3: ASSVSQASEQY
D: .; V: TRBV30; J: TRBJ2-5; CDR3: AWSVESGVTQY
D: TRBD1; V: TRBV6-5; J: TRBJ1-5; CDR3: ASSSDRGINQPQH
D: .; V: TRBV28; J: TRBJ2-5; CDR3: ASSLFRSAGEETQY
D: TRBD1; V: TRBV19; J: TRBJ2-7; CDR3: ASSRGGPTFYEQY
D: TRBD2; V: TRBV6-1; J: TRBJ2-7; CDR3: ASSGLAGVWEQY
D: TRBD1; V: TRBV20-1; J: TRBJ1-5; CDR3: SATDRGGYSNQPQH
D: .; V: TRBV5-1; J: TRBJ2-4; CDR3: ASSLAGAEGAKNIQY
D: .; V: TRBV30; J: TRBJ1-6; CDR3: AGGPNSPLH
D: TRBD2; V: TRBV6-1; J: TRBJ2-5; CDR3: ASGGLAGTQETQY
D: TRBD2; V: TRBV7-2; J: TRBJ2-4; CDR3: ASSSAGGPAKNIQY
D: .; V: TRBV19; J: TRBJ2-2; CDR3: ASSRLSLAGELF
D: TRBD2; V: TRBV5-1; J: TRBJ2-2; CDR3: ASSLTSGSGGELF
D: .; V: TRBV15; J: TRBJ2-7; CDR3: ATSSPGRHSEQY
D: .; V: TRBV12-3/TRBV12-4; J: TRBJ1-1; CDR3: ASSLRAQGVTEAF
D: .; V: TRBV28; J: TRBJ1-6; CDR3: ASTLANSPLH
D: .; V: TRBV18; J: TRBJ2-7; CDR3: ASSRPVGEQY
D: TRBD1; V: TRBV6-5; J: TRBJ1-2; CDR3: ASSYGQGTTGYT
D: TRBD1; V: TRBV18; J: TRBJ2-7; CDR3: ASSPGTGGEQY
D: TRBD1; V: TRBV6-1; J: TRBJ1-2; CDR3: ASRHRGRDGYT
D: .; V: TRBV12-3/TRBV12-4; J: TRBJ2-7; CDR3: ASSSRVSLTYEQY
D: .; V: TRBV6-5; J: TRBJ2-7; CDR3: ASSYSGQGWYEQY
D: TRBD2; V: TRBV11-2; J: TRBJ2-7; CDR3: ASSPHLSPGLARGYEQY
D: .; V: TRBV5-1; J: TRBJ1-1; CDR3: ASSLYLPSTEAF
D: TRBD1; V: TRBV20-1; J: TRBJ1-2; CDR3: SARASGGYGYT
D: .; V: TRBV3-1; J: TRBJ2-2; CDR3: ASRPAGTGELF
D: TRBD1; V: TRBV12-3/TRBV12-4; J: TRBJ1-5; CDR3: ASRTGDDSNQPQH